Included here is one T cell receptor beta chain sequence, with context. Its cognate antigen is unknown. Other DNA sequences in the same sample also yield this CDR3. This record comes from a study of shared clonotypes between healthy human individuals. Sequencing was performed with immunoSEQ multiplex PCR; in TCRdb, only in-frame clones are kept and a portion is missing. The sample lists 2 million to 2.5 million clones, approximately 94% occurring once. Study-wide findings and caveats: It was anticipated that sequencing depth would influence how many clonotypes donors shared. The sole specimen, blood, was sampled, and tissue repertoires likely differ.

This sequence originates from a young man in good health. The sample taken for sequencing was naive CD4+ T cells sorted from blood. Documented subset: CD45RA+ positively selected.

CDR3 sequence: CASSPGPDQPQHF. The CDR3 DNA reads TGTGCCAGCTCACCTGGCCCCGATCAGCCCCAGCATTTT. The chain is built from TRBV18 and TRBJ1-5, with D unclear. The germline V gene has CDR1 KGHSH and CDR2 LQKENI. The CDR3 is 13 amino acids. V was pared by 3 bases and J by 5 bases, with 8 bases between.